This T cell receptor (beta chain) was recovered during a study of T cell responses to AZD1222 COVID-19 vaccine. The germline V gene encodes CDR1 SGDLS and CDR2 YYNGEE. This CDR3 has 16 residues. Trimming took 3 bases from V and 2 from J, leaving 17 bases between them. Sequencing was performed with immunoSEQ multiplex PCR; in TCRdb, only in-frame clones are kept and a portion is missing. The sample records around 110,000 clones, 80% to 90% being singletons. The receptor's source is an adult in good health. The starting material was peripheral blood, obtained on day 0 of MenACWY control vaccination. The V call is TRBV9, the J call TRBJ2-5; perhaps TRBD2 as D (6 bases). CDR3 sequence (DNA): TGTGCCAGCAGCGCTTCGACGGGCGGGGTACAAGAGACCCAGTACTTC. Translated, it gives CASSASTGGVQETQYF. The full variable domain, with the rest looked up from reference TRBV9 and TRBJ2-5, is DSGVTQTPKHLITATGQRVTLRCSPRSGDLSVYWYQQSLDQGLQFLIQYYNGEERAKGNILERFSAQQFPDLHSELNLSSLELGDSALYFCASSASTGGVQETQYFGPGTRLLVL.